This T cell receptor beta chain was observed in a study of cytomegalovirus exposure and HLA in healthy donors. Notes on the study in general: Under in vitro conditions, three CMV-associated chains were confirmed as specific for CMV antigens.

Primers included in the PCR were 60 Vbeta and 13 Jbeta primers. Sequencing used immunoSEQ multiplex PCR; TCRdb keeps in-frame clones, though not all of them. Of under 200,000 clones listed, 68% are singletons. As for this clone: Antigen: not known.

This CDR3 is 14 amino acids long. Trimming shortened V by 3 bases and J by 4 bases, and 12 bases separated the two germline ends. Germline assignment: CDR1 LNHDA and CDR2 SQIVND (reference sequence). Sequencing was carried out using PBMCs. This clonotype originated in a man aged 45-65 years in good health and CMV-seronegative. This rearrangement joins TRBV19 to TRBJ1-1, with D possibly being TRBD1 (6 bases). The CDR3: CASSIVGQSTEAFF. Here the CDR3 DNA reads TGTGCCAGTAGTATCGTTGGACAGTCCACTGAAGCTTTCTTT.